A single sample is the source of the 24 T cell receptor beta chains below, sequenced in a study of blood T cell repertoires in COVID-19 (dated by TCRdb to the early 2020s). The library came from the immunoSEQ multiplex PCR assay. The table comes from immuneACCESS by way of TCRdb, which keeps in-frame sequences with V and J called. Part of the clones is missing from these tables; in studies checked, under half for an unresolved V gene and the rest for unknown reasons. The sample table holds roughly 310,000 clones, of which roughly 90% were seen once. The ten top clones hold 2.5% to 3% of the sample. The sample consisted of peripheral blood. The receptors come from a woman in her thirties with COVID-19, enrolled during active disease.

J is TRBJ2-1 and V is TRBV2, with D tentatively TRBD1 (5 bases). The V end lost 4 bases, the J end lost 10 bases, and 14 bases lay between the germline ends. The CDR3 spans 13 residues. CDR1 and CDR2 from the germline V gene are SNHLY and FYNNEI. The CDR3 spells CASSGLDNREQFF. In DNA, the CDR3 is TGTGCCAGCAGTGGCTTGGACAACCGGGAGCAGTTCTTC.

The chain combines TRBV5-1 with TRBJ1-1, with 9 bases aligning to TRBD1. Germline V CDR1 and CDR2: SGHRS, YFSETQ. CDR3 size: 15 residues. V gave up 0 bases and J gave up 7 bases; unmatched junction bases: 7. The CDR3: CASSLAGTGIHEAFF. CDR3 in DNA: TGCGCCAGCAGCTTGGCCGGGACAGGGATCCATGAAGCTTTCTTT.

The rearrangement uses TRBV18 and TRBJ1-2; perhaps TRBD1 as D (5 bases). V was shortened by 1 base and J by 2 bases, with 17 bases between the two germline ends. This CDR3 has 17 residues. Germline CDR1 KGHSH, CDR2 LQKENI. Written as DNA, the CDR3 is TGTGCCAGCTCACCACTAGGGGATGATGGCACAAACTATGGCTACACCTTC. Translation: CASSPLGDDGTNYGYTF.

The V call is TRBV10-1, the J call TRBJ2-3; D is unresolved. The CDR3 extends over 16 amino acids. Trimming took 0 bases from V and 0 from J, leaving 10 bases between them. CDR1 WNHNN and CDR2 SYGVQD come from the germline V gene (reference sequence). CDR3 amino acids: CASSESRRTSTDTQYF. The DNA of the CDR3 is TGCGCCAGCAGTGAGTCGAGGAGAACTAGCACAGATACGCAGTATTTT.

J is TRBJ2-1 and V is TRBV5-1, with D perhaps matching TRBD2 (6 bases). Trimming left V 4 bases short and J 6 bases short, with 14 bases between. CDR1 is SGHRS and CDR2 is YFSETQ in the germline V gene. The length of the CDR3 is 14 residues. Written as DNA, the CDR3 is TGCGCCAGCAGCCCGAGACTAGAAGGCAATGAGCAGTTCTTC. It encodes CASSPRLEGNEQFF.

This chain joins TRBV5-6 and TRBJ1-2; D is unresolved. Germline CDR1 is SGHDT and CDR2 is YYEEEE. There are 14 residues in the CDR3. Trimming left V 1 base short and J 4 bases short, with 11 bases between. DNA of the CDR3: TGTGCCAGCAGCTTGCGAGGGCCCGGCTATGGCTACACCTTC. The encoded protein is CASSLRGPGYGYTF.

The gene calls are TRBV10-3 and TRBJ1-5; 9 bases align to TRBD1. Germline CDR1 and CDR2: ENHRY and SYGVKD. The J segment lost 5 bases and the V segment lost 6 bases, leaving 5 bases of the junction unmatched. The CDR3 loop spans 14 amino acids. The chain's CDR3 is CAIRGQGVDQPQHF. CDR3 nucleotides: TGTGCCATCAGGGGACAGGGCGTGGATCAGCCCCAGCATTTT.

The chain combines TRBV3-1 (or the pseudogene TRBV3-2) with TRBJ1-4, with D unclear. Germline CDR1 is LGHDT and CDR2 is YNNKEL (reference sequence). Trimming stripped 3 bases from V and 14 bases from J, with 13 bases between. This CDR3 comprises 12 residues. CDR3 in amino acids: CASSQSSTVLFF. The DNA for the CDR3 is TGTGCCAGCAGCCAGTCGAGCACAGTGCTGTTTTTT.

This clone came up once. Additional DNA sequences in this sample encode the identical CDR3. The CDR3 bases are TGCGCCAGCAGCTTGGGGCAGGGAGGACGCGAGCAGTACTTC. Amino acid sequence: CASSLGQGGREQYF. The chain combines TRBV5-1 with TRBJ2-7; D may be TRBD2 (6 bases). Looked up from germline, CDR1 is SGHRS and CDR2 is YFSETQ. There are 14 residues in the CDR3. Trimming shortened V by 0 bases and J by 6 bases, and 13 bases separated the two germline ends.

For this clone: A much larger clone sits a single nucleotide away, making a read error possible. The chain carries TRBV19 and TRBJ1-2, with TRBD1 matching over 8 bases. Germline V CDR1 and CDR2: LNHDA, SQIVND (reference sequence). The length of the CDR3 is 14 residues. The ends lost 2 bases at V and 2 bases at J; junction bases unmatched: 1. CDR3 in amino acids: CASSIRQGNYGYTF. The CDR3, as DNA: TGTGCCAGTAGTATAAGACAGGGGAACTATGGCTACACCTTC.

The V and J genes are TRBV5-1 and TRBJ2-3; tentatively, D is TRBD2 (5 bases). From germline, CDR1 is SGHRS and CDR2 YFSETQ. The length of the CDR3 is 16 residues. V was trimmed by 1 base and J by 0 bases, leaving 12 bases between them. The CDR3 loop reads CASSLNVEASTDTQYF. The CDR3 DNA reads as TGCGCCAGCAGCTTGAATGTGGAGGCTAGCACAGATACGCAGTATTTT. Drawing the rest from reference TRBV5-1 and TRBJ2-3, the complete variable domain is KAGVTQTPRYLIKTRGQQVTLSCSPISGHRSVSWYQQTPGQGLQFLFEYFSETQRNKGNFPGRFSGRQFSNSRSEMNVSTLELGDSALYLCASSLNVEASTDTQYFGPGTRLTVL.

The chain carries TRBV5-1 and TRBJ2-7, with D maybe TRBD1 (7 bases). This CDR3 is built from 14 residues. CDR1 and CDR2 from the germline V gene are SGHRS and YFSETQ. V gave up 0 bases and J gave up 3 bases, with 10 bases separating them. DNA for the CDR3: TGCGCCAGCAGCTTGGGACAGGGACTCTACGAGCAGTACTTC. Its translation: CASSLGQGLYEQYF.

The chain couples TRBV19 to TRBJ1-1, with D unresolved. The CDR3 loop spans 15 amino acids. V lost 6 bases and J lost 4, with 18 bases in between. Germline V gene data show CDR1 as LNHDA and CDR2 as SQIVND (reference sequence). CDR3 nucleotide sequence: TGTGCCAGTAGGACCCCAGGAGGCCCCAGCACTGAAGCTTTCTTT. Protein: CASRTPGGPSTEAFF. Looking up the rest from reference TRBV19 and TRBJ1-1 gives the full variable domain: DGGITQSPKYLFRKEGQNVTLSCEQNLNHDAMYWYRQDPGQGLRLIYYSQIVNDFQKGDIAEGYSVSREKKESFPLTVTSAQKNPTAFYLCASRTPGGPSTEAFFGQGTRLTVV.

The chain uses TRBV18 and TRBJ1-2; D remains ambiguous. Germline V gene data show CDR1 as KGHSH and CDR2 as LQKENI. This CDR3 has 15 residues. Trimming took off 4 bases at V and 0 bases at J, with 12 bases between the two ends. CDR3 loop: CASSREHQANYGYTF. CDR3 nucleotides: TGTGCCAGCTCACGGGAGCACCAAGCTAACTATGGCTACACCTTC.

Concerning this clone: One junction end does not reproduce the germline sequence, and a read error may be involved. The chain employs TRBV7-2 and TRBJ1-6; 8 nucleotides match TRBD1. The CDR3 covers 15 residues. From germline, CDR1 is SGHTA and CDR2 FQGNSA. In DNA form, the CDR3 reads TGTGCCAGCAGCTTAGTTGGGGGACAGGTTTCAACCCTCCACTTT. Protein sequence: CASSLVGGQVSTLHF.

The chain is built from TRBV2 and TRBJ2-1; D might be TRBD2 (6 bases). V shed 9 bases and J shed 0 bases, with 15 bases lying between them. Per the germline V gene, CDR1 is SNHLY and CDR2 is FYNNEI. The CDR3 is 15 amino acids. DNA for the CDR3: TGTGCCAGTCGAGCTAGCGAGAGCTCCTACAATGAGCAGTTCTTC. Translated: CASRASESSYNEQFF.

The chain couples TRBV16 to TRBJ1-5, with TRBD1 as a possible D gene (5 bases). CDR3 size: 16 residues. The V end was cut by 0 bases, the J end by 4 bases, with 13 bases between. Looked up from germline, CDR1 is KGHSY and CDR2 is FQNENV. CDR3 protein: CASSQSTRTPNQPQHF. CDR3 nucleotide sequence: TGTGCCAGCAGCCAATCCACCCGGACACCAAATCAGCCCCAGCATTTT. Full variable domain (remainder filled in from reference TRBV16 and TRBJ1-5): GEEVAQTPKHLVRGEGQKAKLYCAPIKGHSYVFWYQQVLKNEFKFLISFQNENVFDETGMPKERFSAKCLPNSPCSLEIQATKLEDSAVYFCASSQSTRTPNQPQHFGDGTRLSIL.

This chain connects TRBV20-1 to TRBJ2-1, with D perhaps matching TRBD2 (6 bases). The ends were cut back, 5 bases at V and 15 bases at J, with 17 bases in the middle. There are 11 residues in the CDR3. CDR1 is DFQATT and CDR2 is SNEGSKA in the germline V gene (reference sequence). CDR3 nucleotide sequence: TGCAGTGCTGGTCGACTAGACCGAGCGTTCTTC. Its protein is CSAGRLDRAFF.

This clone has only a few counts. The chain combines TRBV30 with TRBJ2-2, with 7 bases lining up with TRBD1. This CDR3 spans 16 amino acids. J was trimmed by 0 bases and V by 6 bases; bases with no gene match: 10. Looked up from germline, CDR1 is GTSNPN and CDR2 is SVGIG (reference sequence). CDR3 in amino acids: CACGTALLSNTGELFF. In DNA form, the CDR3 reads TGTGCCTGTGGGACAGCTCTTCTATCGAACACCGGGGAGCTGTTTTTT.

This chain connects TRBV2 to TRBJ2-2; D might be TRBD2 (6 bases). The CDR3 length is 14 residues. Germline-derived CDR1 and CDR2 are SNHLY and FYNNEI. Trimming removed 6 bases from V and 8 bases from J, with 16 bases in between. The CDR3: CASSEIREVGELFF. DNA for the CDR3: TGTGCCAGCAGCGAGATCAGGGAGGTGGGGGAGCTGTTTTTT.

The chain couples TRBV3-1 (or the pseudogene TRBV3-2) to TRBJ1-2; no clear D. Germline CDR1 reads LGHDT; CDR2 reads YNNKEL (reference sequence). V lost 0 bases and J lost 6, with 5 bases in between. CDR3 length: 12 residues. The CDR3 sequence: CASSQDEDGYTF. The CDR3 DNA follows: TGTGCCAGCAGCCAAGACGAGGATGGCTACACCTTC.

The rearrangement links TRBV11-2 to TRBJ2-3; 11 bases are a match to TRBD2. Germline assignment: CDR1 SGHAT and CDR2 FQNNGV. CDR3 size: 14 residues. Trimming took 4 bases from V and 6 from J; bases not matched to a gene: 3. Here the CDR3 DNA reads TGTGCCAGCAGCTGGGGACTAGCGGAGGATACGCAGTATTTT. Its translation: CASSWGLAEDTQYF.

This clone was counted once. CDR3 DNA sequence: TGCGCCAGCAGCCAAGTCGCTAGCGGGAGGGCATACGAGCAGTACTTC. It yields the protein CASSQVASGRAYEQYF. The chain carries TRBV4-1 and TRBJ2-7; 12 bases agree with TRBD2. J gave up 4 bases and V 1 base, and 5 bases lay outside the gene matches. CDR1 is MGHRA, CDR2 YSYEKL, per germline. This CDR3 has 16 amino acids.

The CDR3 loop reads CASSQDRDRDDGVNTIYF. CDR3 nucleotides: TGCGCCAGCAGCCAAGATAGGGACAGGGACGACGGGGTCAACACCATATATTTT. The V call is TRBV4-1, the J call TRBJ1-3, with TRBD1 matching over 9 bases. CDR3 size: 18 residues. Losses at the gene ends were 0 bases for V and 7 bases for J; bases not matched to a gene: 13. The germline gives CDR1 MGHRA, CDR2 YSYEKL.